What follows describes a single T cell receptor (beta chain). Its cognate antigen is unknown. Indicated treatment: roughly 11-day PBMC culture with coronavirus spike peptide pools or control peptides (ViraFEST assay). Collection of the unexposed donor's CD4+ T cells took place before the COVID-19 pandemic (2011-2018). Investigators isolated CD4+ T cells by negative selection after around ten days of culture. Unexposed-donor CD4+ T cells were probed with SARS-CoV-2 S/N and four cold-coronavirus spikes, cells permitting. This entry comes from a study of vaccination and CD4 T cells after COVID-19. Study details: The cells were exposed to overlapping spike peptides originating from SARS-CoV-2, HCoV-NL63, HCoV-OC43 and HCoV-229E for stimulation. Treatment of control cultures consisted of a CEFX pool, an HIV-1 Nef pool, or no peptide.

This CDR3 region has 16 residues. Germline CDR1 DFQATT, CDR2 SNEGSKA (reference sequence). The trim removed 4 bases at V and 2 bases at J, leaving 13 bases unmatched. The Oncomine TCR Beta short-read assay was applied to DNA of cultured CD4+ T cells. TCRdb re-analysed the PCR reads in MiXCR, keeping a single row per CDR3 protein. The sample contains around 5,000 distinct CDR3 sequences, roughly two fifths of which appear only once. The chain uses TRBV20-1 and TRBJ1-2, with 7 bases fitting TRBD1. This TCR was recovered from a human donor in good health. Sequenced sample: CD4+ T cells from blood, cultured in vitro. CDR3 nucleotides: TGCAGTGCTAAGGACCCTCGACAGGGAGGAAACTATGGCTACACCTTC. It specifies CSAKDPRQGGNYGYTF.